Listed here are 29 T cell receptor beta chains from one sample, sequenced in a study of blood T cell repertoires in COVID-19. Measured with immunoSEQ multiplex PCR; TCRdb has only the in-frame clones, and not every one. The table lists approximately 290,000 clones, roughly 91% of them singletons. The sequencing sample was made of peripheral blood. All receptors come from a man aged 25-40 years with acute or convalescent COVID-19.

V is TRBV19 and J is TRBJ1-1, with 8 bases identical to TRBD1. The germline V gene encodes CDR1 LNHDA and CDR2 SQIVND (reference sequence). The CDR3 sequence is 13 residues long. J lost 4 bases, V lost 6 bases, and 4 bases had no gene match. CDR3 DNA: TGTGCCAGTAGAGCACAGGGGGTCACTGAAGCTTTCTTT. Translation gives CASRAQGVTEAFF.

The chain combines TRBV10-3 with TRBJ1-5; TRBD1 might be the D (6 bases). Germline CDR1 is ENHRY and CDR2 is SYGVKD. V lost 0 bases and J 7 bases, leaving 22 bases between the germline ends. This CDR3 region has 18 residues. The CDR3 loop is CAISESFLRTADLQPQHF. The CDR3 nucleotides read TGTGCCATCAGTGAGTCGTTTTTAAGGACAGCAGACTTACAGCCCCAGCATTTT.

This clone was detected once. The rearrangement uses TRBV6-5 and TRBJ1-5; 7 bases fit TRBD1. This CDR3 comprises 15 residues. J lost 4 bases, V lost 6 bases, and 9 bases had no gene match. CDR1 MNHEY and CDR2 SVGAGI come from the germline V gene. The CDR3, as DNA: TGTGCCAGCAGCCCCGGGACAGTGGGAAATCAGCCCCAGCATTTT. Translating gives CASSPGTVGNQPQHF.

The rearrangement uses TRBV28 and TRBJ1-1, with 7 bases lining up with TRBD1. J gave up 0 bases and V 7 bases, and 8 bases lay outside the gene matches. CDR1 and CDR2 (germline): MDHEN, SYDVKM. CDR3 size: 15 residues. The CDR3 sequence is CASTPGQSMNTEAFF. CDR3 sequence (DNA): TGTGCCAGCACCCCGGGACAGAGCATGAACACTGAAGCTTTCTTT. The whole variable domain, filled in from reference TRBV28 and TRBJ1-1, reads DVKVTQSSRYLVKRTGEKVFLECVQDMDHENMFWYRQDPGLGLRLIYFSYDVKMKEKGDIPEGYSVSREKKERFSLILESASTNQTSMYLCASTPGQSMNTEAFFGQGTRLTVV.

This chain connects TRBV6-2 or TRBV6-3 to TRBJ1-6, with D tentatively TRBD1 (6 bases). Trimming left V 5 bases short and J 12 bases short, with 11 bases between. This CDR3 region has 12 residues. The germline V gene has CDR1 MNHEY and CDR2 SVGEGT. The CDR3 coding sequence is TGTGCCAGCAGTGGGACATCGCTACCCCTCCACTTT. Translating gives CASSGTSLPLHF.

This clone was counted a single time. This rearrangement joins TRBV3-1 (or the pseudogene TRBV3-2) to TRBJ2-5, with 8 bases matching TRBD2. The CDR3 is 18 residues long. Germline assignment: CDR1 LGHDT and CDR2 YNNKEL (reference sequence). Germline trimming cut 6 bases from V and 1 base from J; bases unmatched to any gene: 16. The CDR3 nucleotides read TGTGCCAGCAGTTTACCCCCGGCGGGGGGCGACCTCCAAGAGACCCAGTACTTC. It is translated as CASSLPPAGGDLQETQYF.

The sample holds one count of this clone. This sequence joins TRBV6-2 or TRBV6-3 and TRBJ1-1, with 7 bases that match TRBD1. The CDR3 covers 14 residues. Trimming cost V 5 bases and J 4 bases; bases outside gene matches: 7. The germline gives CDR1 MNHEY, CDR2 SVGEGT. The CDR3 sequence: CASSGTVQGTEAFF. In DNA form, the CDR3 reads TGTGCCAGCAGTGGGACAGTACAGGGCACTGAAGCTTTCTTT.

This chain connects TRBV10-1 to TRBJ2-7; D is perhaps TRBD1 (6 bases). CDR1 is WNHNN and CDR2 is SYGVQD in the germline V gene (reference sequence). The CDR3 extends over 14 amino acids. V was cut by 6 bases and J by 2 bases, with 14 bases left in between. CDR3 in amino acids: CASSNNRAPYEQYF. In nucleotides, the CDR3 is TGCGCCAGCAGCAATAACAGGGCGCCCTACGAGCAGTACTTC.

V gene TRBV6-6 combines with J gene TRBJ1-5; D unresolved. CDR1 is MNHNY, CDR2 SVGAGI, per germline (reference sequence). The CDR3 consists of 12 residues. The ends were cut back, 8 bases at V and 7 bases at J, with 12 bases in the middle. CDR3 loop: CASYSGYQPQHF. The DNA of the CDR3 is TGTGCCAGCTATTCGGGGTACCAGCCCCAGCATTTT.

The chain links TRBV24-1 to TRBJ1-2; 7 positions match TRBD1. The CDR3 totals 14 residues. Trimming at V came to 3 bases and at J to 3 bases, leaving 3 bases not matched to a gene. Germline CDR1 is KGHDR and CDR2 is SFDVKD. This chain's CDR3 is CATSDPGTDYGYTF. The CDR3 bases are TGTGCCACCAGTGATCCTGGGACAGACTATGGCTACACCTTC.

The chain combines TRBV7-9 with TRBJ2-1; TRBD1 aligns across 10 bases. The CDR3 is 15 amino acids. Germline CDR1 is SEHNR and CDR2 is FQNEAQ (reference sequence). V trimming: 1 base; J trimming: 6 bases; junction bases outside the gene matches: 3. The CDR3 here is CASSLGTGGPNEQFF. The CDR3, as DNA: TGTGCCAGCAGCTTAGGGACAGGGGGACCCAATGAGCAGTTCTTC.

This chain connects TRBV2 to TRBJ1-2; 9 positions match TRBD1. J gave up 8 bases and V 5 bases, and 9 bases lay outside the gene matches. Germline CDR1 is SNHLY and CDR2 is FYNNEI. The CDR3 runs 14 residues. Here the CDR3 DNA reads TGTGCCAGCAGTCTGGGACAGGGCCGGGGAGGCTACACCTTC. Protein sequence: CASSLGQGRGGYTF.

The chain employs TRBV7-2 and TRBJ2-1; tentative D call: TRBD2 (7 bases). With 2 bases removed from V and 8 bases from J, the gap between germline ends came to 13 bases. Germline V lookup: CDR1 SGHTA, CDR2 FQGNSA. This CDR3 is 14 amino acids long. The CDR3 sequence is CASSLMGGRYEQFF. The CDR3 nucleotides are TGTGCCAGCAGCTTAATGGGGGGGCGTTATGAGCAGTTCTTC. Based on the CDR3 plus reference TRBV7-2 and TRBJ2-1, the full variable domain is GAGVSQSPSNKVTEKGKDVELRCDPISGHTALYWYRQSLGQGLEFLIYFQGNSAPDKSGLPSDRFSAERTGGSVSTLTIQRTQQEDSAVYLCASSLMGGRYEQFFGPGTRLTVL.

This chain uses TRBV6-5 with TRBJ2-7, with D possibly matching TRBD1 (6 bases). CDR1 MNHEY and CDR2 SVGAGI come from the germline V gene. The CDR3 is 15 amino acids. V lost 5 bases and J lost 0, with 14 bases in between. In nucleotides, the CDR3 is TGTGCCAGCAGTCGGGACACGCGAGGCTCCTACGAGCAGTACTTC. Amino acids: CASSRDTRGSYEQYF.

V and J are TRBV19 and TRBJ1-3; 7 positions match TRBD1. V lost 7 bases and J lost 7; bases outside the gene matches: 13. There are 15 residues in the CDR3. Germline CDR1 LNHDA, CDR2 SQIVND (reference sequence). CDR3 protein: CASTPDRVQWNTIYF. CDR3 DNA: TGTGCCAGTACCCCCGACAGGGTTCAATGGAACACCATATATTTT.

The rearrangement links TRBV7-3 to TRBJ1-2; no definite D call. V lost 4 bases and J lost 7, with 13 bases in between. Germline CDR1 and CDR2: SGHTA and FQGTGA. The CDR3 has 13 residues. The CDR3 is CASSSFEGSGYTF. The DNA for the CDR3 is TGTGCCAGCAGCTCCTTCGAAGGGAGTGGCTACACCTTC.

The chain is built from TRBV9 and TRBJ1-4, with D uncertain. Trimming stripped 0 bases from V and 3 bases from J, with 18 bases between. This CDR3 contains 18 residues. The germline gives CDR1 SGDLS, CDR2 YYNGEE. The CDR3 sequence is CASSVGLQPGGSNEKLFF. Written as DNA, the CDR3 is TGTGCCAGCAGCGTAGGATTACAGCCCGGAGGGTCTAATGAAAAACTGTTTTTT.

The J gene is TRBJ1-5, the V gene TRBV18, with TRBD1 as a possible D gene (6 bases). Per germline, CDR1 KGHSH and CDR2 LQKENI. The CDR3 runs 16 residues. Trimming took 3 bases from V and 0 from J, leaving 12 bases between them. The CDR3 nucleotides read TGTGCCAGCTCACCGGACAGTCTCTATAGCAATCAGCCCCAGCATTTT. Translation: CASSPDSLYSNQPQHF.

In this sample, this clone turned up once. V and J are TRBV2 and TRBJ2-7; no clear D. Trimming pared 2 bases from V and 4 bases from J, leaving 12 bases between. The CDR3 has 14 residues. CDR1 and CDR2 from the germline V gene are SNHLY and FYNNEI. The CDR3 sequence: CASSEIADFYEQYF. The CDR3 region has the DNA TGTGCCAGCAGTGAAATAGCAGACTTTTACGAGCAGTACTTC.

V usage is TRBV2 and J usage is TRBJ1-2; 9 bases agree with TRBD1. This CDR3 has 16 amino acids. Germline V gene data show CDR1 as SNHLY and CDR2 as FYNNEI. J gave up 8 bases and V 7 bases, and 17 bases lay outside the gene matches. CDR3 in amino acids: CASKRAGTGTLEGYTF. Here the CDR3 DNA reads TGTGCCAGCAAAAGGGCCGGGACAGGGACTCTGGAGGGCTACACCTTC. The variable domain in full, completed from reference TRBV2 and TRBJ1-2, reads EPEVTQTPSHQVTQMGQEVILRCVPISNHLYFYWYRQILGQKVEFLVSFYNNEISEKSEIFDDQFSVERPDGSNFTLKIRSTKLEDSAMYFCASKRAGTGTLEGYTFGSGTRLTVV.

The J gene is TRBJ1-4, the V gene TRBV7-9; D perhaps matches TRBD1 (5 bases). Germline V gives CDR1 SEHNR, CDR2 FQNEAQ (reference sequence). There are 15 residues in the CDR3. The ends were cut back, 5 bases at V and 3 bases at J, with 13 bases in the middle. The DNA for the CDR3 is TGTGCCAGCAGCACCCAGACAGCCTCTAATGAAAAACTGTTTTTT. Its protein is CASSTQTASNEKLFF.

V and J are TRBV28 and TRBJ2-7; D might be TRBD1 (6 bases). This CDR3 spans 14 amino acids. V dropped 7 bases and J dropped 2 bases, with 15 bases sitting between them. CDR1 MDHEN and CDR2 SYDVKM come from the germline V gene. CDR3 bases: TGTGCCAGCATCTCTGCGGACAGAGCCTACGAGCAGTACTTC. Protein: CASISADRAYEQYF.

This clone was observed a handful of times. The chain is built from TRBV6-5 and TRBJ2-3; weak D call: TRBD1 (6 bases). Trimming took 6 bases from V and 2 from J, leaving 15 bases between them. Germline CDR1 and CDR2: MNHEY and SVGAGI. The CDR3 runs 15 residues. The CDR3 DNA reads TGTGCCAGCAGATACCGGGACACCTACACAGATACGCAGTATTTT. Protein product: CASRYRDTYTDTQYF.

The chain combines TRBV4-1 with TRBJ1-6; TRBD1 might be the D (5 bases). In germline, CDR1 is MGHRA, CDR2 YSYEKL. The ends were cut back, 5 bases at V and 3 bases at J, with 11 bases in the middle. This CDR3 region has 15 residues. The CDR3 bases are TGCGCCAGCAGCGCCTCCGACAGCTATAATTCACCCCTCCACTTT. Translating it yields CASSASDSYNSPLHF.

For the CDR3, the DNA is TGTGCCAGCAGTTTAGTGGACAGCTTAAACACTGAAGCTTTCTTT. This encodes CASSLVDSLNTEAFF. The chain couples TRBV28 to TRBJ1-1; TRBD1 is a possible D gene (6 bases). V was clipped by 2 bases and J by 2 bases, with 12 bases between them. The CDR3 runs 15 residues. CDR1 and CDR2 (germline): MDHEN, SYDVKM.

This sequence joins TRBV7-9 and TRBJ1-1; the D is unclear. The V end was cut by 10 bases, the J end by 1 base, with 22 bases between. The CDR3 extends over 16 amino acids. CDR1 SEHNR and CDR2 FQNEAQ come from the germline V gene (reference sequence). CDR3 protein: CATFDTGSPRNTEAFF. The CDR3 coding sequence is TGTGCCACATTTGATACGGGGAGTCCCAGGAACACTGAAGCTTTCTTT.

The count of this clone is one. The V gene is TRBV15, the J gene TRBJ2-5; D not certain. CDR1 LNHNV and CDR2 YYDKDF come from the germline V gene (reference sequence). This CDR3 region has 15 residues. Deletions cut 1 base from V and 5 bases from J, with 14 bases between. In nucleotides, the CDR3 is TGTGCCACCAGCAGAGGGGCCCAGTCTCAGGAGACCCAGTACTTC. Its translation is CATSRGAQSQETQYF.

The chain carries TRBV5-1 and TRBJ2-3, with TRBD2 matching over 7 bases. The V and J ends lost 3 bases and 2 bases, in that order; junction bases with no gene match: 9. This CDR3 has 16 amino acids. Germline CDR1 reads SGHRS; CDR2 reads YFSETQ. CDR3 DNA: TGCGCCAGCAGCTCCGGACTAGTCGGTTCCACAGATACGCAGTATTTT. Translating gives CASSSGLVGSTDTQYF. Full variable domain (rest looked up from reference TRBV5-1 and TRBJ2-3): KAGVTQTPRYLIKTRGQQVTLSCSPISGHRSVSWYQQTPGQGLQFLFEYFSETQRNKGNFPGRFSGRQFSNSRSEMNVSTLELGDSALYLCASSSGLVGSTDTQYFGPGTRLTVL.

Details on this clone: The same CDR3 also results from other DNA sequences found in this sample. V and J are TRBV7-3 and TRBJ1-5; D call uncertain. V was shortened by 2 bases and J by 4 bases, with 6 bases between the two germline ends. Germline CDR1 SGHTA, CDR2 FQGTGA. The CDR3 covers 13 residues. As DNA, the CDR3 is TGTGCCAGCAGCTTAGGGCCGAATCAGCCCCAGCATTTT. This gives the protein CASSLGPNQPQHF.